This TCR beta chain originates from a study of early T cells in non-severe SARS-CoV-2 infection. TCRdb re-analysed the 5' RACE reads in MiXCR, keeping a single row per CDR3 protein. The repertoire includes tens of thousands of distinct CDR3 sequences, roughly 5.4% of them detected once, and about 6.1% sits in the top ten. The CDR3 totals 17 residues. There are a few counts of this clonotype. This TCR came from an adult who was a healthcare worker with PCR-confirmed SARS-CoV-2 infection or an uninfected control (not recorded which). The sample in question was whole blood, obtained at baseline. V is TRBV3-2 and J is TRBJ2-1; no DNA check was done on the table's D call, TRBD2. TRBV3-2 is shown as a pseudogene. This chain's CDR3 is CASSPPSLREGYNEQFF. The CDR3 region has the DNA TGTGCCAGCAGCCCCCCCTCCTTGCGGGAGGGCTACAATGAGCAGTTCTTC.